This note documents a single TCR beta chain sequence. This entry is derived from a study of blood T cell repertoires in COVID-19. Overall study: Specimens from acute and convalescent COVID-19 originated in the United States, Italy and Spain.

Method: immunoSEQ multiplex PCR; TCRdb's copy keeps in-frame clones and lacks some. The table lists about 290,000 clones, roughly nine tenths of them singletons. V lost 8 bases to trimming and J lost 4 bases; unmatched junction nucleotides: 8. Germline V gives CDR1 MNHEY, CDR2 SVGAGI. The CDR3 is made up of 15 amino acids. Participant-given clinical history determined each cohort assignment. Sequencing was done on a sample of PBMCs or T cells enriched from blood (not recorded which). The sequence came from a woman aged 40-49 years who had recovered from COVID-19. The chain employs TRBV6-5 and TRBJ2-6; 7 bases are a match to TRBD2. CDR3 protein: CASDTKAGGANVLTF. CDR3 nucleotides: TGTGCCAGCGATACCAAAGCGGGAGGGGCCAACGTCCTGACTTTC.